Listed here are 26 T cell receptor beta chains from one sample, sequenced in a study of blood T cell repertoires in COVID-19. Sequenced by immunoSEQ multiplex PCR; TCRdb stores in-frame clones only, minus some. The top ten clones hold roughly 4.1% of a sample with 90,000 to 120,000 clones, around four fifths of them seen once. The sequenced material came from peripheral blood. The source of these receptors is a woman in her 70s with acute or convalescent COVID-19.

The chain has TRBV9 and TRBJ2-3; 7 bases fit TRBD1. The CDR3 contains 15 residues. Germline lookup yields CDR1 SGDLS and CDR2 YYNGEE. After removal of 5 bases from V and 1 base from J, the junction contained 7 bases not matched to a gene. The CDR3: CASSRGGRGTDTQYF. In nucleotides, the CDR3 is TGTGCCAGCAGTCGAGGGGGCCGCGGCACAGATACGCAGTATTTT.

V and J are TRBV3-1 (or the pseudogene TRBV3-2) and TRBJ2-2, with D perhaps matching TRBD2 (7 bases). With 4 bases removed from V and 5 bases from J, the gap between germline ends came to 20 bases. This CDR3 spans 17 amino acids. Germline V gene data show CDR1 as LGHDT and CDR2 as YNNKEL (reference sequence). This CDR3 reads CASSPRRGGTTTGELFF. The CDR3 DNA reads TGTGCCAGCAGCCCCCGAAGGGGGGGGACTACGACCGGGGAGCTGTTTTTT.

V and J are TRBV14 and TRBJ1-2; no firm D call. The CDR3 loop spans 13 amino acids. Trimming left V 0 bases short and J 5 bases short, with 7 bases between. Germline CDR1 and CDR2: SGHDN and FVKESK. DNA for the CDR3: TGTGCCAGCAGCCAAGAGTCGTATTATGGCTACACCTTC. This translates into CASSQESYYGYTF.

The rearrangement uses TRBV10-2 and TRBJ1-1; D gene ambiguous. CDR3 length: 15 residues. Germline CDR1 is WSHSY and CDR2 is SAAADI. V lost 0 bases and J lost 4, with 12 bases in between. The CDR3 DNA follows: TGCGCCAGCAGTGAGTCGATGGCAGGTGGCACTGAAGCTTTCTTT. Encoded protein: CASSESMAGGTEAFF.

The rearrangement joins TRBV7-6 to TRBJ2-4; 7 bases map to TRBD1. V was clipped by 4 bases and J by 0 bases; unmatched bases: 3. Germline V lookup: CDR1 SGHVS, CDR2 FNYEAQ. This CDR3 region has 15 residues. For the CDR3, the DNA is TGTGCCAGCAGCTCGGGACAGCGAGCCAAAAACATTCAGTACTTC. It codes for CASSSGQRAKNIQYF.

CDR3: CASRLAASTDTQYF. The CDR3 coding sequence is TGTGCCAGCAGACTAGCGGCTAGCACAGATACGCAGTATTTT. The rearrangement uses TRBV3-1 (or the pseudogene TRBV3-2) and TRBJ2-3; 8 positions match TRBD2. V was clipped by 6 bases and J by 0 bases; unmatched bases: 2. CDR1 is LGHDT, CDR2 YNNKEL, per germline (reference sequence). The CDR3 covers 14 residues.

This rearrangement joins TRBV5-6 to TRBJ1-1; D uncertain. The germline V gene encodes CDR1 SGHDT and CDR2 YYEEEE. The V gene lost 1 base and the J gene lost 3 bases, with 13 bases spanning the gap. CDR3 size: 15 residues. CDR3 region: CASSLTLNLYTEAFF. The DNA for the CDR3 is TGTGCCAGCAGCTTGACCCTAAACCTTTACACTGAAGCTTTCTTT.

The chain employs TRBV29-1 and TRBJ2-1; 9 bases are shared with TRBD1. The J segment lost 8 bases and the V segment lost 5 bases, leaving 10 bases of the junction unmatched. Per germline, CDR1 SQVTM and CDR2 ANQGSEA. The CDR3 runs to 14 residues. As DNA, the CDR3 is TGCAGCGTTAGGGACAGGGTTTCGAGGGATGAGCAGTTCTTC. This encodes CSVRDRVSRDEQFF.

The chain employs TRBV7-9 and TRBJ1-2, with TRBD1 as a possible D gene (5 bases). V was pared by 8 bases and J by 2 bases, with 12 bases between. The germline gives CDR1 SEHNR, CDR2 FQNEAQ (reference sequence). The CDR3 spans 13 residues. As DNA, the CDR3 is TGTGCCAGCGGGAAGGGACTCAACTATGGCTACACCTTC. This encodes CASGKGLNYGYTF.

The chain combines TRBV5-1 with TRBJ2-6, with D unresolved. The germline V gene has CDR1 SGHRS and CDR2 YFSETQ. The V end lost 0 bases, the J end lost 2 bases, and 6 bases lay between the germline ends. CDR3 size: 15 residues. This CDR3 is CASSLEHTGANVLTF. CDR3 DNA sequence: TGCGCCAGCAGCTTGGAACACACTGGGGCCAACGTCCTGACTTTC.

The chain combines TRBV2 with TRBJ1-6, with D unclear. Looked up from germline, CDR1 is SNHLY and CDR2 is FYNNEI. There are 14 residues in the CDR3. The V and J ends lost 6 bases and 5 bases respectively, with 11 bases between them. In DNA, the CDR3 is TGTGCCAGCAGGGAGGGCGCCGATAATTCACCCCTCCACTTT. Translation gives CASREGADNSPLHF.

The V and J genes are TRBV19 and TRBJ2-5; TRBD2 matches at 10 bases. The length of the CDR3 is 15 residues. CDR1 and CDR2 (germline): LNHDA, SQIVND (reference sequence). Trimming cost V 6 bases and J 4 bases; bases outside gene matches: 8. The CDR3 is CASRAGGPGVETQYF. The CDR3 DNA is TGTGCCAGTAGAGCGGGGGGGCCGGGTGTAGAGACCCAGTACTTC.

The V and J genes are TRBV7-2 and TRBJ1-5, with unresolved D. The CDR3 is 14 amino acids. The germline V gene encodes CDR1 SGHTA and CDR2 FQGNSA. Deletions cut 6 bases from V and 4 bases from J, with 13 bases between. The CDR3 nucleotides read TGTGCCAGCAGGAGCTCCCACGGGAATCAGCCCCAGCATTTT. Translation: CASRSSHGNQPQHF. The full variable domain, completed using reference TRBV7-2 and TRBJ1-5, is GAGVSQSPSNKVTEKGKDVELRCDPISGHTALYWYRQSLGQGLEFLIYFQGNSAPDKSGLPSDRFSAERTGGSVSTLTIQRTQQEDSAVYLCASRSSHGNQPQHFGDGTRLSIL.

This sequence joins TRBV13 and TRBJ2-3; the D gene is possibly TRBD2 (6 bases). The germline CDR1 and CDR2 sequences are PRHDT and FYEKMQ (reference sequence). Trimming took off 4 bases at V and 0 bases at J, with 17 bases between the two ends. CDR3 length: 17 residues. This CDR3 is CASSYLGMGLSTDTQYF. CDR3 coding DNA: TGTGCCAGCAGCTACCTTGGGATGGGACTGAGCACAGATACGCAGTATTTT. Combining the CDR3 with reference TRBV13 and TRBJ2-3 gives the whole variable domain AAGVIQSPRHLIKEKRETATLKCYPIPRHDTVYWYQQGPGQDPQFLISFYEKMQSDKGSIPDRFSAQQFSDYHSELNMSSLELGDSALYFCASSYLGMGLSTDTQYFGPGTRLTVL.

This clone came up once. V is TRBV29-1 and J is TRBJ2-7; 14 bases align to TRBD2. The CDR3 runs 15 residues. Germline V lookup: CDR1 SQVTM, CDR2 ANQGSEA. Trimming took 3 bases from V and 4 from J; bases not matched to a gene: 5. DNA of the CDR3: TGCAGCGTTGAGACTAGCGGGAGGGAGGGATACGAGCAGTACTTC. This encodes CSVETSGREGYEQYF.

The genes are TRBV19 and TRBJ1-5; D possibly corresponds to TRBD1 (6 bases). CDR3 length: 14 residues. V was cut by 7 bases and J by 1 base, with 11 bases left in between. In germline, CDR1 is LNHDA, CDR2 SQIVND (reference sequence). The CDR3 region has the DNA TGTGCCAGTACAGGTGGACAGAGCAATCAGCCCCAGCATTTT. This encodes CASTGGQSNQPQHF.

The chain has TRBV7-3 and TRBJ1-2; TRBD1 matches 7 bases. The germline V gene encodes CDR1 SGHTA and CDR2 FQGTGA. The CDR3 spans 15 residues. V was pared by 0 bases and J by 2 bases, with 3 bases of the junction left unmatched. The CDR3 DNA sequence: TGTGCCAGCAGCTTAACTCCAGGGGGAAACTATGGCTACACCTTC. It yields the protein CASSLTPGGNYGYTF.

The gene calls are TRBV6-2 or TRBV6-3 and TRBJ2-3; TRBD2 is a possible D gene (7 bases). The V gene lost 0 bases and the J gene lost 0 bases, with 22 bases spanning the gap. This CDR3 spans 20 amino acids. Germline CDR1 MNHEY, CDR2 SVGEGT. This CDR3 reads CASSYSKEGGGRPSTDTQYF. The CDR3 DNA reads TGTGCCAGCAGTTACTCGAAGGAGGGAGGGGGGAGACCTAGCACAGATACGCAGTATTTT.

The chain is built from TRBV5-6 and TRBJ1-5; 8 positions agree with TRBD1. V was pared by 5 bases and J by 9 bases, with 7 bases of the junction left unmatched. The CDR3 is made up of 13 amino acids. Germline V CDR1 and CDR2: SGHDT, YYEEEE. In nucleotides, the CDR3 is TGTGCCAGCAGTCTGGACAGGGAACGGCCCCAGCATTTT. This codes for CASSLDRERPQHF.

This clone was observed once. This chain joins TRBV28 and TRBJ2-1; 7 bases match TRBD2. The germline V gene encodes CDR1 MDHEN and CDR2 SYDVKM. The V gene end was trimmed by 2 bases and the J gene end by 7 bases; junction bases not matched to a gene: 8. The CDR3 totals 15 residues. In nucleotides, the CDR3 is TGTGCCAGCAGTTTACCGGGGCGGGAGTGGAATGAGCAGTTCTTC. Translation: CASSLPGREWNEQFF.

The chain recombines TRBV18 with TRBJ2-5; 10 bases fit TRBD2. The CDR3 is 17 residues long. V gave up 3 bases and J gave up 5 bases; unmatched junction bases: 12. CDR1 KGHSH and CDR2 LQKENI come from the germline V gene. The CDR3: CASSPPGLAGVLETQYF. In DNA form, the CDR3 reads TGTGCCAGCTCACCCCCAGGGCTAGCGGGAGTACTGGAGACCCAGTACTTC.

The rearrangement uses TRBV3-1 (or the pseudogene TRBV3-2) and TRBJ2-1, with 8 bases fitting TRBD2. This CDR3 comprises 16 residues. V gave up 1 base and J gave up 3 bases; unmatched junction bases: 5. The germline gives CDR1 LGHDT, CDR2 YNNKEL (reference sequence). The CDR3 loop is CASSQVVLAGYNEQFF. The CDR3 DNA reads TGTGCCAGCAGCCAAGTTGTTCTAGCGGGCTACAATGAGCAGTTCTTC.

The chain uses TRBV4-2 and TRBJ1-6, with 7 bases aligning to TRBD1. The ends lost 0 bases at V and 7 bases at J; junction bases unmatched: 3. Germline loops: CDR1 LGHNA, CDR2 YNFKEQ. The CDR3 is 15 residues long. The DNA of the CDR3 is TGTGCCAGCAGCCAAGATGGGGACAGCAATTCACCCCTCCACTTT. Amino acids: CASSQDGDSNSPLHF.

The genes are TRBV28 and TRBJ2-5, with D unresolved. CDR3 length: 10 residues. Germline lookup yields CDR1 MDHEN and CDR2 SYDVKM. Trimming took 8 bases from V and 3 from J, leaving 4 bases between them. For the CDR3, the DNA is TGTGCCAGCGCTAAAGAGACCCAGTACTTC. Translated, it gives CASAKETQYF.

The rearrangement links TRBV7-9 to TRBJ1-4; 8 bases fit TRBD1. CDR1 SEHNR and CDR2 FQNEAQ come from the germline V gene (reference sequence). The CDR3 is 15 residues long. Trimming removed 2 bases from V and 8 bases from J; junction bases left unmatched: 7. CDR3 in amino acids: CASSLKTGVREKLFF. In DNA, the CDR3 is TGTGCCAGCAGCTTAAAGACAGGGGTTCGCGAAAAACTGTTTTTT.

The chain links TRBV11-2 to TRBJ1-1; a weak D match, TRBD1 (6 bases). The CDR3 is 14 residues long. CDR1 is SGHAT, CDR2 FQNNGV, per germline. V lost 3 bases and J lost 1, with 9 bases in between. CDR3 loop: CASSFQQGNTEAFF. CDR3 nucleotide sequence: TGTGCCAGCAGCTTCCAACAGGGGAACACTGAAGCTTTCTTT.